The T cell receptor (beta chain) under discussion was sequenced for a study of cytotoxic CD8 clonotypes in ibrutinib-treated CLL. Looking at the study overall: Samples yielded averages of some 240,000 productive templates and more than 90,000 productive rearrangements. Study-wide findings and caveats: Public clonotypes showed up rarely, and on treatment they shrank or held steady.

V lost 6 bases to trimming and J lost 4 bases, with 12 bases between them. CDR1 is ENHRY and CDR2 is SYGVKD in the germline V gene. The CDR3 is made up of 13 amino acids. TCRdb's table, derived via immunoSEQ multiplex PCR, lists solely in-frame clones and lacks some. The sample holds roughly 190,000 clones, approximately 68% seen once. Details on this clone: Its antigen is unknown.

The sequencing here drew on PBMCs, taken after 24 months of ibrutinib treatment. The V and J genes are TRBV10-3 and TRBJ1-2; TRBD1 is a possible D gene (6 bases). This clonotype was sampled from a human donor with chronic lymphocytic leukemia. In DNA form, the CDR3 reads TGTGCCATCAGGAAGGACAGAGGCTATGGCTACACCTTC. Encoded protein: CAIRKDRGYGYTF.